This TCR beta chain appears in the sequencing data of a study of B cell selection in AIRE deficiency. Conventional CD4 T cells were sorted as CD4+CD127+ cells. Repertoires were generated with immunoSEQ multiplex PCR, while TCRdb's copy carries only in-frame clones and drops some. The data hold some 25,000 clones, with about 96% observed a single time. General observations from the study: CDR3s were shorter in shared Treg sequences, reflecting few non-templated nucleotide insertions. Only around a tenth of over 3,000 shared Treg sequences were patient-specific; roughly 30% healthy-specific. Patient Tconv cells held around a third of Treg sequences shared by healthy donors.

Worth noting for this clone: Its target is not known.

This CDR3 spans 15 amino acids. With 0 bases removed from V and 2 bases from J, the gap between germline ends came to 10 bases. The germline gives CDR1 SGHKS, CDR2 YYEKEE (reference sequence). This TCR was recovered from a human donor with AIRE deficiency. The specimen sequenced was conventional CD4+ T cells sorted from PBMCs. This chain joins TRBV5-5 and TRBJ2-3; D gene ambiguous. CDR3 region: CASSLVSVPTDTQYF. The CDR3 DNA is TGTGCCAGCAGCTTGGTTTCGGTACCCACAGATACGCAGTATTTT. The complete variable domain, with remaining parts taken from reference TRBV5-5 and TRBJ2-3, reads DAGVTQSPTHLIKTRGQQVTLRCSPISGHKSVSWYQQVLGQGPQFIFQYYEKEERGRGNFPDRFSARQFPNYSSELNVNALLLGDSALYLCASSLVSVPTDTQYFGPGTRLTVL.